This T cell receptor beta chain was sequenced in a study of blood T cell repertoires in COVID-19. Study summary: Sample material is recorded as cDNA or gDNA derived from T cells, B-cell-depleted T cells, or PBMCs.

This clone appeared a single time. In the original analysis: Amplification with reference gene primers provided the estimates of nucleated cell counts. Here immunoSEQ multiplex PCR was the method, and the copy in TCRdb shows in-frame clones only, minus some. Clone size and the V and J calls come from that table; the DNA yielded D and trimming. The repertoire includes hundreds of thousands of clones, roughly 76% of them detected once, and 6.5% to 9.5% sits in the top ten. The CDR3 spans 12 residues. Trimming cost V 2 bases and J 15 bases, with 14 bases left between them. Per germline, CDR1 LGHDT and CDR2 YNNKEL (reference sequence). It was during active infection that Seattle patients were enrolled and then longitudinally followed.

This chain uses TRBV3-1 (or the pseudogene TRBV3-2) with TRBJ2-4; D may be TRBD2 (5 bases). Sequenced: peripheral blood. This receptor was obtained from a woman aged 80 or over with COVID-19, enrolled during active disease. The CDR3 coding sequence is TGTGCCAGCAGCCAAACCGGGGAGTTGACGTACTTC. Protein sequence: CASSQTGELTYF.